The 22 T cell receptor beta chains reported below all come from one sample, sequenced in a study of cytomegalovirus exposure and HLA in healthy donors. Researchers ran the PCR with 60 Vbeta and 13 Jbeta primers. Some clones are missing from TCRdb's copy, which holds only in-frame ones; the method was immunoSEQ multiplex PCR. In the table there are 140,000 to 150,000 clones, around 73% of which are singletons. Sample: PBMCs. These receptors were taken from a female donor in good health and CMV-seronegative.

This clone appeared a few times. This chain uses TRBV9 with TRBJ1-2; no definite D call. The ends were cut back, 3 bases at V and 5 bases at J, with 8 bases in the middle. The CDR3 spans 12 residues. Germline loops: CDR1 SGDLS, CDR2 YYNGEE. CDR3 DNA sequence: TGTGCCAGCAGCGATTACAGTTATGGCTACACCTTC. Protein: CASSDYSYGYTF.

The chain has TRBV6-5 and TRBJ2-6, with TRBD2 as a possible D gene (6 bases). Looked up from germline, CDR1 is MNHEY and CDR2 is SVGAGI. The CDR3 runs to 15 residues. V lost 6 bases and J 2 bases, leaving 11 bases between the germline ends. The CDR3 sequence: CASSRPGAGANVLTF. The CDR3 coding sequence is TGTGCCAGCAGCCGTCCGGGGGCTGGGGCCAACGTCCTGACTTTC.

This clone has only a few counts. CDR3 amino acids: CASSLDLPNTGELFF. The CDR3 DNA sequence: TGTGCCAGCAGCTTAGATCTACCGAACACCGGGGAGCTGTTTTTT. V is TRBV7-9 and J is TRBJ2-2, with unresolved D. Trimming cost V 1 base and J 0 bases, with 6 bases left between them. Germline CDR1 is SEHNR and CDR2 is FQNEAQ (reference sequence). The CDR3 is 15 amino acids.

Written as DNA, the CDR3 is TGTGCCAGCAGTTTTAGGGGCTCGGGGACCCAGTACTTC. Its protein is CASSFRGSGTQYF. The chain recombines TRBV28 with TRBJ2-5, with TRBD1 as a possible D gene (5 bases). The CDR3 is 13 amino acids. V was pared by 3 bases and J by 7 bases, with 12 bases between. CDR1 is MDHEN and CDR2 is SYDVKM in the germline V gene.

The chain recombines TRBV5-4 with TRBJ2-1, with 8 bases fitting TRBD1. Trimming removed 5 bases from V and 4 bases from J; junction bases left unmatched: 2. The CDR3 has 13 amino acids. Germline assignment: CDR1 SGHNT and CDR2 YYREEE (reference sequence). DNA for the CDR3: TGTGCCAGCAGGACAGGGGCTTACAATGAGCAGTTCTTC. Residues: CASRTGAYNEQFF.

The rearrangement uses TRBV9 and TRBJ1-1; weak D call: TRBD1 (5 bases). The ends were cut back, 0 bases at V and 5 bases at J, with 11 bases in the middle. Per the germline V gene, CDR1 is SGDLS and CDR2 is YYNGEE. This CDR3 has 14 amino acids. CDR3 residues: CASSVAQRGTEAFF. In DNA form, the CDR3 reads TGTGCCAGCAGCGTAGCTCAACGGGGGACTGAAGCTTTCTTT.

This chain connects TRBV4-3 to TRBJ1-2; TRBD1 matches 7 bases. CDR3 length: 17 amino acids. V was clipped by 0 bases and J by 8 bases; unmatched bases: 15. Germline V gene sequence: CDR1 LGHNA, CDR2 YSLEER. CDR3 amino acids: CASSQDFPTGLSRGYTF. As DNA, the CDR3 is TGCGCCAGCAGCCAAGATTTCCCGACAGGGCTCAGTCGCGGCTACACCTTC.

This clone occurred once. V and J are TRBV27 and TRBJ1-1; 10 bases line up with TRBD1. Looked up from germline, CDR1 is MNHEY and CDR2 is SMNVEV (reference sequence). V gave up 5 bases and J gave up 10 bases; unmatched junction bases: 10. The CDR3 runs to 14 residues. Here the CDR3 DNA reads TGTGCCAGCAGTCTGACAGGGGGCGCCTTCGGAGCTTTCTTT. It is translated as CASSLTGGAFGAFF.

This clone was counted many times. This rearrangement joins TRBV10-2 to TRBJ1-1, with a weak D call TRBD1 (5 bases). CDR1 WSHSY and CDR2 SAAADI come from the germline V gene. The CDR3 extends over 15 amino acids. With 5 bases removed from V and 4 bases from J, the gap between germline ends came to 17 bases. The CDR3 spells CASSPHRSRVTEAFF. The CDR3 DNA follows: TGCGCCAGCAGTCCGCACAGGTCACGCGTCACTGAAGCTTTCTTT.

V is TRBV2 and J is TRBJ2-1; 7 positions agree with TRBD2. With V trimmed by 7 bases and J by 10 bases, 10 bases remained unmatched. The CDR3 contains 13 residues. Germline V gene sequence: CDR1 SNHLY, CDR2 FYNNEI. In nucleotides, the CDR3 is TGTGCCAGCAAAGCGGGAAAAGCTGGGGAGCAGTTCTTC. This sequence encodes CASKAGKAGEQFF.

This clone occurred a few times. J is TRBJ1-1 and V is TRBV7-9; D possibly corresponds to TRBD1 (5 bases). From germline, CDR1 is SEHNR and CDR2 FQNEAQ (reference sequence). With 1 base removed from V and 0 bases from J, the gap between germline ends came to 9 bases. This CDR3 is 15 amino acids long. The CDR3 region has the DNA TGTGCCAGCAGCTTAGGCGGACAAATGAACACTGAAGCTTTCTTT. Protein product: CASSLGGQMNTEAFF.

The CDR3 DNA sequence: TGTGCCAGTAGTATAGTTTCTCGTTCTTGGCCCCAGCATTTT. Its translation: CASSIVSRSWPQHF. The chain combines TRBV19 with TRBJ1-5; no reliable D call. V lost 1 base and J lost 9, with 13 bases in between. Per germline, CDR1 LNHDA and CDR2 SQIVND (reference sequence). The CDR3 is 14 amino acids. Using reference TRBV19 and TRBJ1-5 for the parts outside the CDR3, the full variable domain is DGGITQSPKYLFRKEGQNVTLSCEQNLNHDAMYWYRQDPGQGLRLIYYSQIVNDFQKGDIAEGYSVSREKKESFPLTVTSAQKNPTAFYLCASSIVSRSWPQHFGDGTRLSIL.

The rearrangement links TRBV7-9 to TRBJ1-5; 7 nucleotides align to TRBD1. V gave up 1 base and J gave up 9 bases; unmatched junction bases: 9. The CDR3 covers 15 residues. The germline V gene has CDR1 SEHNR and CDR2 FQNEAQ (reference sequence). The CDR3 nucleotides read TGTGCCAGCAGCTTAGGGGACAGTTCGGGATCGCCCCAGCATTTT. As protein: CASSLGDSSGSPQHF.

This chain links TRBV10-3 with TRBJ1-3; perhaps TRBD1 as D (5 bases). The germline gives CDR1 ENHRY, CDR2 SYGVKD. The CDR3 consists of 14 residues. V was trimmed by 3 bases and J by 1 base, leaving 7 bases between them. This chain's CDR3 is CAISEAGSGNTIYF. For the CDR3, the DNA is TGTGCCATCAGTGAAGCAGGGTCTGGAAACACCATATATTTT.

The chain has TRBV5-1 and TRBJ1-1; weak D call: TRBD1 (5 bases). CDR3 length: 13 amino acids. Trimming removed 7 bases from V and 3 bases from J, with 13 bases in between. From germline, CDR1 is SGHRS and CDR2 YFSETQ. CDR3 residues: CASRRGADTEAFF. The CDR3 coding sequence is TGCGCCAGCCGAAGGGGCGCAGACACTGAAGCTTTCTTT.

The V gene is TRBV10-3, the J gene TRBJ1-1; 11 nucleotides align to TRBD1. This CDR3 region has 14 residues. Germline V gene data show CDR1 as ENHRY and CDR2 as SYGVKD. V trimming: 6 bases; J trimming: 5 bases; junction bases outside the gene matches: 5. CDR3 bases: TGTGCCATCAGCGGACAGGGGGCGAGGACTGAAGCTTTCTTT. Amino acid sequence: CAISGQGARTEAFF.

V gene TRBV10-3 combines with J gene TRBJ2-7, with D perhaps matching TRBD2 (5 bases). Germline V lookup: CDR1 ENHRY, CDR2 SYGVKD. V lost 0 bases, J lost 2 bases, and 11 bases lay in between. The CDR3 totals 15 residues. CDR3 in amino acids: CAISESRGVTYEQYF. The CDR3 nucleotides are TGTGCCATCAGTGAGTCTCGGGGAGTGACCTACGAGCAGTACTTC.

The chain joins TRBV6-1 to TRBJ2-7; 7 positions agree with TRBD1. V lost 6 bases to trimming and J lost 4 bases; unmatched junction nucleotides: 6. Germline loops: CDR1 MNHNS, CDR2 SASEGT. The CDR3 has 13 amino acids. The CDR3 loop is CASRGDRLYEQYF. CDR3 coding DNA: TGTGCCAGCAGAGGGGACAGACTATACGAGCAGTACTTC.

The J gene is TRBJ1-6, the V gene TRBV7-2; no reliable D call. Deletions cut 1 base from V and 3 bases from J, with 7 bases between. CDR3 size: 15 residues. CDR1 and CDR2 from the germline V gene are SGHTA and FQGNSA. For the CDR3, the DNA is TGTGCCAGCAGCTTAGTTTTACACTATAATTCACCCCTCCACTTT. It specifies CASSLVLHYNSPLHF.

This clone is a singleton in its sample. The rearrangement links TRBV19 to TRBJ1-5, with a possible D match to TRBD1 (6 bases). The CDR3 covers 15 residues. V lost 9 bases and J lost 5, with 20 bases in between. Germline CDR1 LNHDA, CDR2 SQIVND (reference sequence). In nucleotides, the CDR3 is TGTGCCAGCCACCCCCGGGCAGGGGATCATCAGCCCCAGCATTTT. This codes for CASHPRAGDHQPQHF. Full variable domain (rest looked up from reference TRBV19 and TRBJ1-5): DGGITQSPKYLFRKEGQNVTLSCEQNLNHDAMYWYRQDPGQGLRLIYYSQIVNDFQKGDIAEGYSVSREKKESFPLTVTSAQKNPTAFYLCASHPRAGDHQPQHFGDGTRLSIL.

This chain uses TRBV28 with TRBJ1-5; D unclear. From germline, CDR1 is MDHEN and CDR2 SYDVKM. The V and J ends lost 9 bases and 1 base respectively, with 22 bases between them. CDR3 length: 17 residues. This chain's CDR3 is CASHSDSGVRSNQPQHF. The CDR3 DNA follows: TGTGCCAGTCATTCGGATTCCGGGGTCCGGAGCAATCAGCCCCAGCATTTT.

This chain joins TRBV5-1 and TRBJ2-1; 8 bases match TRBD2. There are 14 residues in the CDR3. J was trimmed by 5 bases and V by 4 bases; bases with no gene match: 5. Germline V CDR1 and CDR2: SGHRS, YFSETQ. The CDR3 DNA follows: TGCGCCAGCAGCCGGGGGGGGGAGAACAATGAGCAGTTCTTC. Translated: CASSRGGENNEQFF.